This TCR beta chain was found in a study of T cell clonality in common variable immunodeficiency. Study-wide results and limits: In common variable immunodeficiency, TCR beta chains reportedly carried fewer deletions and N-nucleotide insertions.

Profiled with immunoSEQ multiplex PCR; TCRdb holds only in-frame clones, not every one. In total the sample includes about 26,000 clones, none of them seen once. The CDR3 sequence is 15 residues long. The junction had 10 bases not matched to a gene; V was cut back by 1 base and J by 6 bases. CDR1 is DFQATT, CDR2 SNEGSKA, per germline (reference sequence). This clone was detected only a few times. As yet, its antigen is unknown. The CDR3 end falls 3 residues outside the read, so it is completed with the germline J gene. This sequence originates from a human donor with common variable immunodeficiency. Sequences were obtained from peripheral blood mononuclear cells. V is TRBV20-1 and J is TRBJ1-1; TRBD1 matches 8 bases. The chain's CDR3 is CSARADRTGFAEAFF. The sequenced part of the CDR3 DNA is TGCAGTGCTAGAGCCGACCGGACAGGGTTTGCTGAA.